There are a few counts of the clone carrying this T cell receptor (beta chain). CD8+CD57+ cell expansion, shown by flow cytometry, had occurred in the patients selected for sequencing. This record comes from a study of CD8+CD57+ T cells in acquired aplastic anemia. Genomic DNA, serving as template, underwent TCR beta VDJ and CDR3 profiling. TCRdb recomputed calls from the reads with MiXCR, one row per CDR3 protein. The data show approximately 190,000 distinct CDR3 sequences, with around 47% seen just once and around 9.7% held by the top ten. Sequencing was carried out using sorted CD4+, CD8+, or CD8+CD57+ T cells (not recorded which) from PBMCs. This TCR came from a human donor with aplastic anemia.

Written as DNA, the CDR3 is TGTGCCAGCAGTTACGGTGGGCTAGCGGGCAACTTTCCCCAGTATTTT. This gives the protein CASSYGGLAGNFPQYF. The J gene is TRBJ2-3, the V gene TRBV6-5, with 8 bases aligning to TRBD2. With V trimmed by 2 bases and J by 12 bases, 16 bases remained unmatched. The CDR3 extends over 16 amino acids. Germline values: CDR1 MNHEY, CDR2 SVGAGI.